A selection of T cell receptor beta chains follows, all from one sample in a study of blood T cell repertoires in COVID-19. Using immunoSEQ multiplex PCR, the repertoire was profiled, and TCRdb retains in-frame clones only, with some absent. The sample has some 13,000 clones; just under 80% are singletons. The sample consisted of peripheral blood. These receptors were collected from a human donor in a cohort sampled during active COVID-19. CDR3s include the opening cysteine and the closing phenylalanine or tryptophan. D genes are given only for firm matches. Only part of the rows carry a size: once, few, many, or a class if the clone is expanded.

abundance: -
d_gene: -
v_gene: TRBV5-1
j_gene: TRBJ2-7
CDR3aa: CASSFRGDGYEQYF
CDR3nt: TGCGCCAGCAGCTTTCGGGGTGATGGGTACGAGCAGTACTTC

abundance: -
d_gene: -
v_gene: TRBV7-9
j_gene: TRBJ1-6
CDR3aa: CASSPGPDGGNSPLHF
CDR3nt: TGTGCCAGCAGCCCCGGCCCGGACGGGGGTAATTCACCCCTCCACTTT

abundance: -
d_gene: TRBD1
v_gene: TRBV28
j_gene: TRBJ1-6
CDR3aa: CASSPGQDNSPLHF
CDR3nt: TGTGCCAGCAGTCCCGGACAGGATAATTCACCCCTCCACTTT

abundance: -
d_gene: -
v_gene: TRBV6-5
j_gene: TRBJ1-4
CDR3aa: CASSPGGQHNEKLFF
CDR3nt: TGTGCCAGCAGCCCGGGGGGGCAGCATAATGAAAAACTGTTTTTT

abundance: few
d_gene: -
v_gene: TRBV12-5
j_gene: TRBJ2-3
CDR3aa: CASAFEVYTDTQYF
CDR3nt: TGTGCTAGTGCCTTCGAGGTCTACACAGATACGCAGTATTTT

abundance: few
d_gene: TRBD1
v_gene: TRBV27
j_gene: TRBJ1-2
CDR3aa: CASSLQGDYGYTF
CDR3nt: TGTGCCAGCAGTCTACAGGGGGACTATGGCTACACCTTC

abundance: -
d_gene: TRBD1
v_gene: TRBV4-3
j_gene: TRBJ2-7
CDR3aa: CASSLTGGFAEQYF
CDR3nt: TGCGCCAGCAGCCTAACAGGGGGCTTCGCCGAGCAGTACTTC

abundance: -
d_gene: -
v_gene: TRBV28
j_gene: TRBJ2-2
CDR3aa: CASSSSSMGRRELFF
CDR3nt: TGTGCCAGCAGTTCATCAAGCATGGGGCGCCGGGAGCTGTTTTTT

abundance: -
d_gene: TRBD1
v_gene: TRBV18
j_gene: TRBJ2-1
CDR3aa: CASSAITGGNEQFF
CDR3nt: TGTGCCAGCTCAGCCATTACAGGGGGCAATGAGCAGTTCTTC

abundance: -
d_gene: TRBD2
v_gene: TRBV7-2
j_gene: TRBJ2-3
CDR3aa: CASSRKGLAGESTDTQYF
CDR3nt: TGTGCCAGCAGCCGCAAGGGACTAGCGGGGGAAAGCACAGATACGCAGTATTTT

abundance: -
d_gene: -
v_gene: TRBV12-3/TRBV12-4
j_gene: TRBJ2-1
CDR3aa: CASSLQGNNEQFF
CDR3nt: TGTGCCAGCAGTTTACAGGGGAACAATGAGCAGTTCTTC

abundance: -
d_gene: TRBD1
v_gene: TRBV19
j_gene: TRBJ2-7
CDR3aa: CASRTAPGQNYEQYF
CDR3nt: TGTGCCAGTAGAACCGCCCCGGGACAGAATTACGAGCAGTACTTC

abundance: -
d_gene: TRBD2
v_gene: TRBV19
j_gene: TRBJ2-3
CDR3aa: CASRPSGSTDTQYF
CDR3nt: TGTGCCAGTAGGCCTAGCGGAAGCACAGATACGCAGTATTTT

abundance: -
d_gene: TRBD2
v_gene: TRBV11-1
j_gene: TRBJ2-2
CDR3aa: CASSRDYKRGELFF
CDR3nt: TGTGCCAGCAGCAGGGACTACAAACGCGGGGAGCTGTTTTTT

abundance: -
d_gene: TRBD1
v_gene: TRBV5-4
j_gene: TRBJ2-1
CDR3aa: CASSGGTGVRNEQFF
CDR3nt: TGTGCCAGCAGCGGGGGGACAGGGGTCCGGAATGAGCAGTTCTTC

abundance: -
d_gene: -
v_gene: TRBV3-1/TRBV3-2
j_gene: TRBJ1-2
CDR3aa: CASSQNLGLRYGYTF
CDR3nt: TGTGCCAGCAGCCAAAACCTAGGACTTCGCTATGGCTACACCTTC

abundance: -
d_gene: TRBD1
v_gene: TRBV5-6
j_gene: TRBJ1-4
CDR3aa: CASAPGTGREEKLFF
CDR3nt: TGTGCCAGCGCGCCGGGGACAGGACGGGAAGAAAAACTGTTTTTT

abundance: -
d_gene: TRBD2
v_gene: TRBV5-1
j_gene: TRBJ2-5
CDR3aa: CASRGPSGEETQYF
CDR3nt: TGCGCCAGCAGGGGCCCTAGCGGGGAAGAGACCCAGTACTTC

abundance: -
d_gene: -
v_gene: TRBV5-6
j_gene: TRBJ1-5
CDR3aa: CASSLEGAGSAQHF
CDR3nt: TGTGCCAGCAGCTTGGAAGGGGCTGGATCAGCCCAGCATTTT

abundance: -
d_gene: TRBD1
v_gene: TRBV6-1
j_gene: TRBJ1-5
CDR3aa: CASSEGRTGTYSNQPQHF
CDR3nt: TGTGCCAGCAGTGAAGGCAGGACAGGGACTTATAGCAATCAGCCCCAGCATTTT

abundance: once
d_gene: -
v_gene: TRBV19
j_gene: TRBJ1-6
CDR3aa: CAAASSYNSPLHF
CDR3nt: TGTGCCGCGGCAAGCTCCTATAATTCACCCCTCCACTTT

abundance: -
d_gene: -
v_gene: TRBV6-5
j_gene: TRBJ1-1
CDR3aa: CASGQGIFSGTEAFF
CDR3nt: TGTGCCAGCGGTCAGGGAATCTTCAGTGGCACTGAAGCTTTCTTT

abundance: -
d_gene: TRBD1
v_gene: TRBV18
j_gene: TRBJ1-1
CDR3aa: CASSPWQGANTEAFF
CDR3nt: TGTGCCAGCTCACCATGGCAGGGGGCGAACACTGAAGCTTTCTTT

abundance: -
d_gene: -
v_gene: TRBV28
j_gene: TRBJ1-5
CDR3aa: CASSLLTWQPQHF
CDR3nt: TGTGCCAGCAGTTTACTTACTTGGCAGCCCCAGCATTTT

abundance: -
d_gene: -
v_gene: TRBV9
j_gene: TRBJ2-7
CDR3aa: CASSVGADSRYEQYF
CDR3nt: TGTGCCAGCAGCGTAGGGGCGGACAGCAGATACGAGCAGTACTTC

abundance: -
d_gene: -
v_gene: TRBV7-9
j_gene: TRBJ2-2
CDR3aa: CASSLKLGELFF
CDR3nt: TGTGCCAGCAGCTTAAAGCTCGGGGAGCTGTTTTTT

abundance: once
d_gene: TRBD1
v_gene: TRBV10-3
j_gene: TRBJ2-7
CDR3aa: CAISELLQGEQYF
CDR3nt: TGTGCCATCAGTGAGTTACTACAGGGGGAGCAGTACTTC

abundance: -
d_gene: TRBD1
v_gene: TRBV5-4
j_gene: TRBJ1-4
CDR3aa: CASSYDRGLAKLFF
CDR3nt: TGTGCCAGCAGCTACGACAGGGGCCTGGCAAAACTGTTTTTT

abundance: -
d_gene: TRBD1
v_gene: TRBV5-1
j_gene: TRBJ1-4
CDR3aa: CASSSGTGDEKLFF
CDR3nt: TGCGCCAGCAGCTCCGGGACAGGGGATGAAAAACTGTTTTTT

abundance: -
d_gene: TRBD1
v_gene: TRBV28
j_gene: TRBJ1-2
CDR3aa: CASRTEGQGIGYTF
CDR3nt: TGTGCCAGCAGAACCGAGGGACAGGGGATAGGCTACACCTTC

abundance: -
d_gene: TRBD1
v_gene: TRBV30
j_gene: TRBJ2-1
CDR3aa: CAWSAKGGYNDEQFF
CDR3nt: TGTGCCTGGAGTGCGAAAGGGGGCTACAATGATGAGCAGTTCTTC

abundance: -
d_gene: TRBD1
v_gene: TRBV27
j_gene: TRBJ1-5
CDR3aa: CASAPGTGVMGNQPQHF
CDR3nt: TGTGCCAGCGCCCCCGGGACAGGGGTAATGGGGAATCAGCCCCAGCATTTT

abundance: -
d_gene: -
v_gene: TRBV11-2
j_gene: TRBJ2-5
CDR3aa: CASSLRKTGQETQYF
CDR3nt: TGTGCCAGCAGCTTAAGAAAAACGGGTCAAGAGACCCAGTACTTC

abundance: -
d_gene: -
v_gene: TRBV5-1
j_gene: TRBJ2-7
CDR3aa: CASSPVKGPIRSYEQYF
CDR3nt: TGCGCCAGCAGCCCGGTGAAGGGGCCCATTAGGTCCTACGAGCAGTACTTC

abundance: -
d_gene: TRBD1
v_gene: TRBV5-1
j_gene: TRBJ1-1
CDR3aa: CASRWGQGHTEAFF
CDR3nt: TGCGCCAGCAGGTGGGGACAGGGACACACTGAAGCTTTCTTT

abundance: -
d_gene: TRBD1
v_gene: TRBV6-5
j_gene: TRBJ2-5
CDR3aa: CASSPGQAGKETQYF
CDR3nt: TGTGCCAGCAGTCCGGGACAGGCTGGGAAAGAGACCCAGTACTTC

abundance: -
d_gene: -
v_gene: TRBV2
j_gene: TRBJ2-2
CDR3aa: CASTPSQAGELFF
CDR3nt: TGTGCCAGCACCCCGTCTCAGGCCGGGGAGCTGTTTTTT

abundance: -
d_gene: -
v_gene: TRBV5-1
j_gene: TRBJ2-7
CDR3aa: CASSFSSSYEQYF
CDR3nt: TGCGCCAGCAGCTTTAGCAGCTCCTACGAGCAGTACTTC

abundance: once
d_gene: -
v_gene: TRBV30
j_gene: TRBJ2-7
CDR3aa: CARSSGISYEQYF
CDR3nt: TGTGCCCGATCCTCGGGGATTTCCTACGAGCAGTACTTC

abundance: medium-sized
d_gene: -
v_gene: TRBV5-1
j_gene: TRBJ2-2
CDR3aa: CASSLTSSPGTGELFF
CDR3nt: TGCGCCAGCAGCTTGACGTCCAGTCCGGGAACCGGGGAGCTGTTTTTT

abundance: few
d_gene: -
v_gene: TRBV7-3
j_gene: TRBJ2-1
CDR3aa: CASSLNARGQINEQFF
CDR3nt: TGTGCCAGCAGCTTAAACGCGAGAGGGCAGATCAATGAGCAGTTCTTC

abundance: once
d_gene: -
v_gene: TRBV11-1
j_gene: TRBJ1-1
CDR3aa: CASREGGNTEAFF
CDR3nt: TGTGCCAGCAGAGAAGGGGGGAACACTGAAGCTTTCTTT

abundance: -
d_gene: -
v_gene: TRBV5-4
j_gene: TRBJ1-2
CDR3aa: CASSGQTNYGYTF
CDR3nt: TGTGCCAGCAGCGGACAGACCAACTATGGCTACACCTTC

abundance: -
d_gene: TRBD1
v_gene: TRBV6-5
j_gene: TRBJ2-1
CDR3aa: CASSSQGDNEQFF
CDR3nt: TGTGCCAGCAGTTCTCAGGGGGACAATGAGCAGTTCTTC

abundance: few
d_gene: -
v_gene: TRBV9
j_gene: TRBJ2-3
CDR3aa: CASSVGGGVADTQYF
CDR3nt: TGTGCCAGCAGCGTAGGTGGCGGGGTGGCAGATACGCAGTATTTT

abundance: -
d_gene: -
v_gene: TRBV6-5
j_gene: TRBJ2-7
CDR3aa: CASSTYYEQYF
CDR3nt: TGTGCCAGCAGTACTTACTACGAGCAGTACTTC

abundance: -
d_gene: -
v_gene: TRBV28
j_gene: TRBJ2-2
CDR3aa: CASRWTGSRDTGELFF
CDR3nt: TGTGCCAGCAGATGGACGGGGTCACGGGACACCGGGGAGCTGTTTTTT

abundance: -
d_gene: TRBD1
v_gene: TRBV6-6
j_gene: TRBJ2-5
CDR3aa: CASSPRSLGQGRETQYF
CDR3nt: TGTGCCAGCAGTCCTCGCTCGCTCGGACAGGGGAGAGAGACCCAGTACTTC

abundance: few
d_gene: TRBD1
v_gene: TRBV5-4
j_gene: TRBJ2-5
CDR3aa: CASSLAGRGQETQYF
CDR3nt: TGTGCCAGCAGCTTGGCCGGCAGGGGGCAAGAGACCCAGTACTTC

abundance: -
d_gene: TRBD1
v_gene: TRBV28
j_gene: TRBJ1-5
CDR3aa: CASSRRDRGGQPQHF
CDR3nt: TGTGCCAGCAGTAGACGGGACAGGGGAGGGCAGCCCCAGCATTTT

abundance: -
d_gene: -
v_gene: TRBV6-2/TRBV6-3
j_gene: TRBJ1-2
CDR3aa: CASSYDSPNYGYTF
CDR3nt: TGTGCCAGCAGTTACGACAGCCCCAACTATGGCTACACCTTC

abundance: -
d_gene: -
v_gene: TRBV28
j_gene: TRBJ2-3
CDR3aa: CASSLPPPTNTQYF
CDR3nt: TGTGCCAGCAGTTTACCCCCCCCCACAAATACGCAGTATTTT

abundance: -
d_gene: -
v_gene: TRBV4-1
j_gene: TRBJ1-6
CDR3aa: CASSQVWAVNSPLHF
CDR3nt: TGCGCCAGCAGCCAAGTTTGGGCAGTTAATTCACCCCTCCACTTT

abundance: few
d_gene: -
v_gene: TRBV4-2
j_gene: TRBJ1-2
CDR3aa: CASSQEQGMDGYTF
CDR3nt: TGTGCCAGCAGCCAAGAACAGGGAATGGATGGCTACACCTTC

abundance: -
d_gene: TRBD1
v_gene: TRBV4-2
j_gene: TRBJ1-1
CDR3aa: CASSQGDRGREGTEAFF
CDR3nt: TGTGCCAGCAGCCAAGGGGACAGGGGGCGCGAAGGCACTGAAGCTTTCTTT

abundance: -
d_gene: -
v_gene: TRBV2
j_gene: TRBJ1-1
CDR3aa: CASSLERFEAFF
CDR3nt: TGTGCCAGCAGTTTGGAGAGGTTTGAAGCTTTCTTT

abundance: -
d_gene: -
v_gene: TRBV11-2
j_gene: TRBJ1-5
CDR3aa: CASSYHSGTRNQPQHF
CDR3nt: TGTGCCAGCAGCTATCACTCCGGGACACGCAATCAGCCCCAGCATTTT

abundance: -
d_gene: -
v_gene: TRBV25-1
j_gene: TRBJ1-4
CDR3aa: CASSEGGDERLFF
CDR3nt: TGTGCCAGCAGTGAGGGTGGAGATGAAAGACTGTTTTTT

abundance: -
d_gene: TRBD1
v_gene: TRBV6-6
j_gene: TRBJ1-2
CDR3aa: CASSYSDRGHGYTF
CDR3nt: TGTGCCAGCAGTTACTCCGACAGGGGTCATGGCTACACCTTC